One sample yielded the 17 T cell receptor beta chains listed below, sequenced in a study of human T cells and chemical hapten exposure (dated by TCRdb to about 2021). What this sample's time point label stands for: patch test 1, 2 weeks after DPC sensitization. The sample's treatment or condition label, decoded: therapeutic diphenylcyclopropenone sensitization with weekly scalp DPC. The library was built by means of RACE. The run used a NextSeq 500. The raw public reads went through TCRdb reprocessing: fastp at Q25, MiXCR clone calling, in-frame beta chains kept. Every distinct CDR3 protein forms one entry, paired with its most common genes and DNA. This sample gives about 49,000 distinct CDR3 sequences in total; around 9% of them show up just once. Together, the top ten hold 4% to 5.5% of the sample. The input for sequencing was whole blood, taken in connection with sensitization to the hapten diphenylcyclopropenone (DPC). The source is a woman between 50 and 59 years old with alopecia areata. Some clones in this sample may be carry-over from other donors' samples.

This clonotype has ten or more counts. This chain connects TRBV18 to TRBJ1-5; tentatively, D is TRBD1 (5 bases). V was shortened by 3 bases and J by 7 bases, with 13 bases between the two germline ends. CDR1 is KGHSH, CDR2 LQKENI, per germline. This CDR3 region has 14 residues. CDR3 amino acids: CASSPGPDEQPQHF. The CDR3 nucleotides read TGTGCCAGCTCACCGGGGCCTGATGAACAGCCCCAGCATTTT. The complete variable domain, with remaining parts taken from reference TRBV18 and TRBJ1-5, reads NAGVMQNPRHLVRRRGQEARLRCSPMKGHSHVYWYRQLPEEGLKFMVYLQKENIIDESGMPKERFSAEFPKEGPSILRIQQVVRGDSAAYFCASSPGPDEQPQHFGDGTRLSIL.

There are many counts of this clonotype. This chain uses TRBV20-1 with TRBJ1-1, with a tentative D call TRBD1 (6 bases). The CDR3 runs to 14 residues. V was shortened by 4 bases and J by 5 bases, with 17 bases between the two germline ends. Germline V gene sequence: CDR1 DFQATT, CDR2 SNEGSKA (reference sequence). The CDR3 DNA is TGCAGTGCTATCGGGGCACGGGGGCTGACTGAAGCTTTCTTT. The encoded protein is CSAIGARGLTEAFF.

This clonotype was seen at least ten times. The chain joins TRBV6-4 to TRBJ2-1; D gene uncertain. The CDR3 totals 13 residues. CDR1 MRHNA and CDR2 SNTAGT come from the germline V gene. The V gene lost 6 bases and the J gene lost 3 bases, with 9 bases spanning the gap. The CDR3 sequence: CASSSDHYNEQFF. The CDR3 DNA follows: TGTGCCAGCAGCTCGGACCACTACAATGAGCAGTTCTTC.

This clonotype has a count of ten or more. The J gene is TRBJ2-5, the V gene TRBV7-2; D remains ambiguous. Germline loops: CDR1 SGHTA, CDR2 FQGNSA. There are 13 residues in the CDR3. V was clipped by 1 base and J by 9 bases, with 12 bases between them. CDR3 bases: TGTGCCAGCAGCTTAGACAGTCCCGAGGCCCAGTACTTC. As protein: CASSLDSPEAQYF.

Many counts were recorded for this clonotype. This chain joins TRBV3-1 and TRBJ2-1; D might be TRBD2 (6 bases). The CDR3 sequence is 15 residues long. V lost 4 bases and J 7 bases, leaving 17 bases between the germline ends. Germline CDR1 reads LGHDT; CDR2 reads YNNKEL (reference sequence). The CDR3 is CASSRLQAGRNEQFF. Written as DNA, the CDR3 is TGTGCCAGCAGCCGGCTTCAGGCGGGACGAAATGAGCAGTTCTTC.

Here the CDR3 DNA reads TGCAGTGCTCCAAGACCTGGGGGAGAGACCCAGTACTTC. Protein product: CSAPRPGGETQYF. The chain links TRBV20-1 to TRBJ2-5; D may match TRBD1 or TRBD2 (5 bases each). V lost 5 bases, J lost 4 bases, and 14 bases lay in between. CDR1 is DFQATT, CDR2 SNEGSKA, per germline (reference sequence). The CDR3 runs to 13 residues.

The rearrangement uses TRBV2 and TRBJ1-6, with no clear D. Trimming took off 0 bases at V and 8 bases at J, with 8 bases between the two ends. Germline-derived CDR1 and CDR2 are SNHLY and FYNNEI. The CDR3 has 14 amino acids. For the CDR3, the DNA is TGTGCCAGCAGTGAAGCGCGTTTGGATTCACCCCTCCACTTT. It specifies CASSEARLDSPLHF.

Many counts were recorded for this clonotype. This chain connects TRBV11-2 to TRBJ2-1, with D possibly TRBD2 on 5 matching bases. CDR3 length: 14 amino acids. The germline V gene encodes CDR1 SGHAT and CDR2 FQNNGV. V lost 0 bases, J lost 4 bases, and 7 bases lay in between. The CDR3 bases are TGTGCCAGCAGCTTAGAGCGGACTTACAATGAGCAGTTCTTC. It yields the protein CASSLERTYNEQFF.

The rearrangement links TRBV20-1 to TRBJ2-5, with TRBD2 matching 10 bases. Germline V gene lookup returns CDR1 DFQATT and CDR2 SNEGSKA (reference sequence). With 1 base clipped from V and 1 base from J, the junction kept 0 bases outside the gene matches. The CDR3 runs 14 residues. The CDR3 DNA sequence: TGCAGTGCTAGAGTAGCGGGGGGCCAAGAGACCCAGTACTTC. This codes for CSARVAGGQETQYF.

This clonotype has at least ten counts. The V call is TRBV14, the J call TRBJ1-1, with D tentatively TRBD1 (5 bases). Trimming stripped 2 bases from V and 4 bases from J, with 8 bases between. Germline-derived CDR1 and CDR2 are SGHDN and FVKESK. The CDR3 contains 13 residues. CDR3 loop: CASSQSGITEAFF. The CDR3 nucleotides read TGTGCCAGCAGCCAATCAGGGATCACTGAAGCTTTCTTT. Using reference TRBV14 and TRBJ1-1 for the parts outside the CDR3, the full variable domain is EAGVTQFPSHSVIEKGQTVTLRCDPISGHDNLYWYRRVMGKEIKFLLHFVKESKQDESGMPNNRFLAERTGGTYSTLKVQPAELEDSGVYFCASSQSGITEAFFGQGTRLTVV.

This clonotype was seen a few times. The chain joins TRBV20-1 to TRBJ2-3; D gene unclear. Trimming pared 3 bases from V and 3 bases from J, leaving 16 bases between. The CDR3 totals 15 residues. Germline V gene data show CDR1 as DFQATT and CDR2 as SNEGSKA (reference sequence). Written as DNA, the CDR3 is TGCAGTGCTAGTCTCGGGCAGACCACTACAGATACGCAGTATTTT. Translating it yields CSASLGQTTTDTQYF.

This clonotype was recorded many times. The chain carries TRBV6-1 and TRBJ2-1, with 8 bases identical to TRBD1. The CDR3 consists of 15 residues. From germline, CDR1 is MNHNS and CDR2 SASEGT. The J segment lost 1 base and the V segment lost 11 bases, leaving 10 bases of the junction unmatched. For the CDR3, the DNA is TGTGCCTCCACCCGGGGGACAGGATCCTACAATGAGCAGTTCTTC. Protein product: CASTRGTGSYNEQFF.

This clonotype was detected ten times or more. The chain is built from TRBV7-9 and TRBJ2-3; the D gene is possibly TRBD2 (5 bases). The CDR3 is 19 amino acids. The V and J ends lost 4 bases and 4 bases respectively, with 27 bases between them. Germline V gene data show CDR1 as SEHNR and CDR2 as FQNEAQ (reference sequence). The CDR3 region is CASSSWLAEGREQSDTQYF. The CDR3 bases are TGTGCCAGCAGCTCATGGCTAGCCGAAGGCAGAGAGCAATCAGATACGCAGTATTTT.

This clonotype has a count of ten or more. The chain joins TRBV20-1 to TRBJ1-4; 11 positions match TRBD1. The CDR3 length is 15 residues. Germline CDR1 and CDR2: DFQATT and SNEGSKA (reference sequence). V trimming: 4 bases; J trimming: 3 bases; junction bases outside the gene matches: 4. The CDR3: CSATDRGPPNEKLFF. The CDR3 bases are TGCAGTGCTACGGACAGGGGGCCACCTAATGAAAAACTGTTTTTT.

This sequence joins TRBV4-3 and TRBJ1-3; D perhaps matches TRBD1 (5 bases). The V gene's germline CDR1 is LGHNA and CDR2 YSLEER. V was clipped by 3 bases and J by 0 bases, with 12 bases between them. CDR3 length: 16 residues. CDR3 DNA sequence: TGCGCCAGCAGCCATAGTCAGGGTTTCTCTGGAAACACCATATATTTT. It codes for CASSHSQGFSGNTIYF.

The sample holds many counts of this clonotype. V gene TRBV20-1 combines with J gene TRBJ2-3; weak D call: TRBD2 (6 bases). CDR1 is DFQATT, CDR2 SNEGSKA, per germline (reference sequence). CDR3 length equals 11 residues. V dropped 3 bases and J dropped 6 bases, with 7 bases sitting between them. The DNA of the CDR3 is TGCAGTGCTAGGAGCGGGGATACGCAGTATTTT. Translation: CSARSGDTQYF.

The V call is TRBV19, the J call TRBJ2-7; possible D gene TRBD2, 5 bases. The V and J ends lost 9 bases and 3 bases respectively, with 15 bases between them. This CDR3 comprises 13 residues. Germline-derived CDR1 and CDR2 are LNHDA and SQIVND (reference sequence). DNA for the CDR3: TGTGCCAGACAATCGGGGTCTAACTACGAGCAGTACTTC. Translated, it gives CARQSGSNYEQYF. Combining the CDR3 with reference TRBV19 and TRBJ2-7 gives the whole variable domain DGGITQSPKYLFRKEGQNVTLSCEQNLNHDAMYWYRQDPGQGLRLIYYSQIVNDFQKGDIAEGYSVSREKKESFPLTVTSAQKNPTAFYLCARQSGSNYEQYFGPGTRLTVT.